A single T cell receptor (beta chain) is shown here with its context. According to the study, TCR beta libraries were built with iRepertoire HTBI primers and CDR3-region Arm-PCR. Original processing notes: Across the samples, identification revealed fewer than 75 TRBV and 14 TRBJ segments. TCRdb ran MiXCR on the multiplex PCR reads and lists one entry per CDR3 protein. Here the V and J calls rest on TCRdb's processing, not on the authors' analysis. The data hold roughly 450,000 distinct CDR3 sequences, with about a fifth observed a single time. This entry is derived from a study of regulatory T cells in long-lasting Graves disease. The time point here: persistent/refractory GD, antithyroid drugs over 5 years with positive TRAb. Following extraction of RNA from PBMCs, that RNA was used to make the TCR library. Enrollment of patients was through an endocrinology department in Xi'an, China. Collection of peripheral blood (roughly 9.7 milliliters) was done using EDTA tubes.

The CDR3 spans 15 residues. The germline V gene encodes CDR1 SGHRS and CDR2 YFSETQ. Trimming removed 3 bases at V and 1 base at J, with 13 bases between. This TCR came from a female donor with Graves disease. The rearrangement links TRBV5-1 to TRBJ2-5; no clear D. Sequenced material: peripheral blood mononuclear cells (PBMCs), taken when the disease was refractory, from a patient treated with antithyroid drugs. CDR3 sequence: CASSSSGSSQETQYF. CDR3 DNA: TGCGCCAGCAGCTCGTCTGGATCGTCCCAAGAGACCCAGTACTTC.